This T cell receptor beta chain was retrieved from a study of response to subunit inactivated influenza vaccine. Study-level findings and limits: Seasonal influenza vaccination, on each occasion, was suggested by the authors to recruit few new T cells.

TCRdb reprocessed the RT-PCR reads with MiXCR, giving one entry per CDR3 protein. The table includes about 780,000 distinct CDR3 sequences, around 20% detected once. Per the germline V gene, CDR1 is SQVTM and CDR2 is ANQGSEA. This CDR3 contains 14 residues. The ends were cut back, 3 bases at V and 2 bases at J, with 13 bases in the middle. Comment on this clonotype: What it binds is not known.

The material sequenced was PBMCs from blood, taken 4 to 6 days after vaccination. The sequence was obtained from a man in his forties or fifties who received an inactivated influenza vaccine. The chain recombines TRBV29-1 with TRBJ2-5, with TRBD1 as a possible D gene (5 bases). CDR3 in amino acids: CSVDPGRRQETQYF. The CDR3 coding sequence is TGCAGCGTTGATCCAGGGCGTAGGCAAGAGACCCAGTACTTC.